The 10 T cell receptor beta chains below were found in one sample sequenced in a study of spatial heterogeneity in lung cancer. Each CDR3 protein is one row after TCRdb ran MiXCR on the 5' RACE reads. In the table there are roughly 15,000 distinct CDR3 sequences, 15% to 20% of which are singletons. Described time point: blood at routine non-recurrence follow-up after resection. Here the sequenced sample was PBMCs, taken at follow-up. Receptors were obtained from a male donor with early-stage non-small cell lung cancer.

At least ten counts were recorded for this clonotype. V usage is TRBV9 and J usage is TRBJ1-3; TRBD1 matches 8 bases. The trim removed 4 bases at V and 13 bases at J, leaving 10 bases unmatched. From germline, CDR1 is SGDLS and CDR2 YYNGEE. The CDR3 sequence is 13 residues long. In DNA, the CDR3 is TGTGCCAGCAGCCCGCTACCCCGGGACAGGATATATTTT. Its translation is CASSPLPRDRIYF.

This clonotype was found many times. The chain uses TRBV5-5 and TRBJ2-3; 12 bases fit TRBD2. This CDR3 has 17 residues. Germline assignment: CDR1 SGHKS and CDR2 YYEKEE (reference sequence). V shed 3 bases and J 3 bases; nucleotides not matched to a gene: 8. For the CDR3, the DNA is TGTGCCAGCAGCTGGTCTAGCGGGGGGGATAGAACAGATACGCAGTATTTT. It encodes CASSWSSGGDRTDTQYF.

The chain has TRBV20-1 and TRBJ2-2, with TRBD2 identical over 10 bases. There are 16 residues in the CDR3. The V gene end was trimmed by 2 bases and the J gene end by 4 bases; junction bases not matched to a gene: 7. The germline CDR1 and CDR2 sequences are DFQATT and SNEGSKA (reference sequence). The DNA for the CDR3 is TGCAGTGCTAGAAAAGGCCTAGCGGGGGCCACCGGGGAGCTGTTTTTT. This encodes CSARKGLAGATGELFF.

This clonotype was seen just once. The chain couples TRBV6-6 to TRBJ2-7; 12 bases agree with TRBD1. The CDR3 covers 14 residues. The V segment lost 8 bases and the J segment 7 bases; nucleotides outside the gene matches: 9. Germline loops: CDR1 MNHNY, CDR2 SVGAGI (reference sequence). Here the CDR3 reads CASEGTGGAGEQYF. The CDR3, as DNA: TGTGCCAGCGAGGGGACAGGGGGCGCGGGTGAGCAGTACTTC.

This clonotype came up a few times. The chain is built from TRBV4-1 and TRBJ2-2, with 7 bases lining up with TRBD1. The CDR3 totals 17 residues. V lost 1 base, J lost 1 base, and 6 bases stayed unmatched. Germline V gene sequence: CDR1 MGHRA, CDR2 YSYEKL. The CDR3 DNA reads as TGCGCCAGCAGCCAAGTCAAGGGGGCCGGGAACACCGGGGAGCTGTTTTTT. Protein: CASSQVKGAGNTGELFF.

V and J are TRBV7-2 and TRBJ2-3; the match to TRBD2 covers 10 bases. The CDR3 covers 15 residues. J gave up 8 bases and V 3 bases, and 8 bases lay outside the gene matches. Germline V lookup: CDR1 SGHTA, CDR2 FQGNSA. CDR3 DNA: TGTGCCAGCAGCTTTGGTACTAGCGGGGCTGGTACGCAGTATTTT. It specifies CASSFGTSGAGTQYF. The full variable domain, in which reference TRBV7-2 and TRBJ2-3 provide the parts outside the CDR3, is GAGVSQSPSNKVTEKGKDVELRCDPISGHTALYWYRQSLGQGLEFLIYFQGNSAPDKSGLPSDRFSAERTGGSVSTLTIQRTQQEDSAVYLCASSFGTSGAGTQYFGPGTRLTVL.

The chain joins TRBV11-3 to TRBJ2-1; possibly TRBD1 or TRBD2 for D (5 bases each). The germline gives CDR1 SGHNT, CDR2 YENEEA. CDR3 length: 14 amino acids. V gave up 5 bases and J gave up 7 bases, with 15 bases separating them. The CDR3 sequence is CASSIGDRGNEQFF. The CDR3 nucleotides are TGTGCCAGCAGCATAGGGGACCGAGGGAATGAGCAGTTCTTC. Looking up the rest from reference TRBV11-3 and TRBJ2-1 gives the full variable domain: EAGVVQSPRYKIIEKKQPVAFWCNPISGHNTLYWYLQNLGQGPELLIRYENEEAVDDSQLPKDRFSAERLKGVDSTLKIQPAELGDSAVYLCASSIGDRGNEQFFGPGTRLTVL.

This clonotype came up a few times. This chain uses TRBV20-1 with TRBJ2-3; 7 bases are shared with TRBD1. CDR3 length: 14 residues. Germline lookup yields CDR1 DFQATT and CDR2 SNEGSKA (reference sequence). Trimming cost V 8 bases and J 1 base; bases outside gene matches: 9. CDR3 residues: CSPRPGGGTDTQYF. The CDR3 DNA follows: TGCAGTCCCCGACCAGGGGGAGGCACAGATACGCAGTATTTT.

V gene TRBV6-5 combines with J gene TRBJ2-7; 8 positions match TRBD1. V trimming: 6 bases; J trimming: 5 bases; junction bases outside the gene matches: 0. This CDR3 contains 11 residues. Germline CDR1 is MNHEY and CDR2 is SVGAGI. The CDR3: CASRDRDEQYF. The CDR3 nucleotides read TGTGCCAGCAGGGACAGGGACGAGCAGTACTTC.

This clonotype was seen ten or more times. The V call is TRBV2, the J call TRBJ2-7, with D tentatively TRBD1 (6 bases). Germline loops: CDR1 SNHLY, CDR2 FYNNEI. Trimming left V 0 bases short and J 3 bases short, with 15 bases between. The CDR3 sequence is 16 residues long. The CDR3 coding sequence is TGTGCCAGCAGTGAAGCGCTTTGGGGGCGCGGCTACGAGCAGTACTTC. Encoded protein: CASSEALWGRGYEQYF.